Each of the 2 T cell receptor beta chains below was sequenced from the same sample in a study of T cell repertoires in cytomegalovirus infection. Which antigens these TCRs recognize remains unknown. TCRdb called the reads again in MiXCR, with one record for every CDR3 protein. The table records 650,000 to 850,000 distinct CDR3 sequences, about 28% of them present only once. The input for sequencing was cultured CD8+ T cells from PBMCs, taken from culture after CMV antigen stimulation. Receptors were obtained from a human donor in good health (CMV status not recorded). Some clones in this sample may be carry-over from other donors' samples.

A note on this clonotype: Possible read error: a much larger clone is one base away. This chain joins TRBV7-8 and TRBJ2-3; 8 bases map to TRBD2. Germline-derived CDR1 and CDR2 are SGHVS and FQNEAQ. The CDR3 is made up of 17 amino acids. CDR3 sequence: CASSTPLSSGGTVTQYF. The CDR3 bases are TGTGCCAGCAGCACCCCACTATCCAGCGGGGGCACAGTTACGCAGTATTTT.

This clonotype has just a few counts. The CDR3 nucleotides are TGTGCCAGTAGTATACAGCCCCCGCAGGGATTAGACCAGCCCCAGCATTTT. This encodes CASSIQPPQGLDQPQHF. The V call is TRBV19, the J call TRBJ1-5, with D perhaps matching TRBD1 (5 bases). There are 17 residues in the CDR3. Germline V gene lookup returns CDR1 LNHDA and CDR2 SQIVND (reference sequence). V was clipped by 2 bases and J by 7 bases, with 21 bases between them.